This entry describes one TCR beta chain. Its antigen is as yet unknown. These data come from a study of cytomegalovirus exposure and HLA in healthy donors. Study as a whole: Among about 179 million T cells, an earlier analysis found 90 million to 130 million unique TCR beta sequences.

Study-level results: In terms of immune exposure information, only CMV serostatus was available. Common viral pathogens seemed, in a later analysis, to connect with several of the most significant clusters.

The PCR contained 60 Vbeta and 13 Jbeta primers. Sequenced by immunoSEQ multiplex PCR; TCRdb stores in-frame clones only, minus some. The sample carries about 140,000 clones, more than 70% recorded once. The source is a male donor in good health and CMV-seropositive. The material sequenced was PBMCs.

In DNA, the CDR3 is TGTGCCAGCAGTGAATTGGGGGGCGGGGGATATGGCTACACCTTC. It codes for CASSELGGGGYGYTF. This sequence joins TRBV6-1 and TRBJ1-2; possibly TRBD1 for D (6 bases). CDR3 size: 15 residues. Looked up from germline, CDR1 is MNHNS and CDR2 is SASEGT. V was trimmed by 2 bases and J by 5 bases, leaving 15 bases between them.